This T cell receptor beta chain comes out of a study of T cells after yellow fever vaccination. Study context: CD3, CD45RA, CCR7 and CD95 staining defined sorted EM, EMRA, CM and Tscm cells. Preparation of the low-cell-number fractions used SMART-Seq v4 Ultra Low Input.

A universal primer site and UMIs were added as TCR cDNA was made by 5'RACE template switching. TCRdb reprocessed the 5' RACE reads with MiXCR, giving one entry per CDR3 protein. The table includes about 45,000 distinct CDR3 sequences, around 6.5% detected once. J lost 14 bases, V lost 5 bases, and 12 bases had no gene match. The CDR3 covers 15 residues. Germline V gives CDR1 SEHNR, CDR2 FQNEAQ (reference sequence). This sequence was found in a man aged 25 to 45 who received the YFV17D yellow fever vaccine. V and J are TRBV7-9 and TRBJ2-1; 13 positions agree with TRBD2. The source was PBMCs, either bulk or a sorted T-cell subset (CD4+, CD8+, memory, or dextramer-sorted; not recorded which), collected 45 days after the yellow fever booster vaccination. The CDR3 DNA reads TGTGCCAGCAGCCCAGGGACTAGCGGGATGGTGGGTGAGTTCTTC. Residues: CASSPGTSGMVGEFF.